Below, 29 T cell receptor beta chains from the same sample are listed, as sequenced in a study of neurological immune-mediated disorders. TCRdb recomputed calls from the 5' RACE reads with MiXCR, one row per CDR3 protein. The top ten clones hold about 5.7% of a sample with 55,000 to 75,000 distinct CDR3 sequences, about 5% of them seen once. The material sequenced was PBMCs. These receptors originate from a human donor with multiple sclerosis. The donor label of this sample is uncertain.

Many counts were recorded for this clonotype. The genes are TRBV20-1 and TRBJ2-5; 7 bases match TRBD2. This CDR3 comprises 12 residues. CDR1 is DFQATT and CDR2 is SNEGSKA in the germline V gene (reference sequence). V shed 7 bases, J shed 7 bases, and the junction held 9 bases outside the gene matches. The CDR3 is CSVVTSGGTQYF. The DNA for the CDR3 is TGCAGTGTGGTTACTTCGGGGGGGACCCAGTACTTC.

This clonotype was observed a few times. The chain employs TRBV29-1 and TRBJ1-2; 9 bases map to TRBD1. Per the germline V gene, CDR1 is SQVTM and CDR2 is ANQGSEA. J lost 8 bases, V lost 3 bases, and 16 bases had no gene match. CDR3 size: 16 residues. The CDR3 sequence is CSVDRPPLGQGYGYTF. Here the CDR3 DNA reads TGCAGCGTTGATAGGCCCCCCCTGGGACAGGGTTACGGCTACACCTTC. Filled out from reference TRBV29-1 and TRBJ1-2, the complete variable domain reads SAVISQKPSRDICQRGTSLTIQCQVDSQVTMMFWYRQQPGQSLTLIATANQGSEATYESGFVIDKFPISRPNLTFSTLTVSNMSPEDSSIYLCSVDRPPLGQGYGYTFGSGTRLTVV.

This clonotype was found many times. V usage is TRBV10-3 and J usage is TRBJ2-1; 11 bases fit TRBD2. V lost 6 bases, J lost 7 bases, and 5 bases stayed unmatched. Per the germline V gene, CDR1 is ENHRY and CDR2 is SYGVKD. This CDR3 comprises 14 residues. The CDR3 spells CAIRQTSGDNEQFF. The CDR3 bases are TGTGCCATCAGACAGACTAGCGGGGATAATGAGCAGTTCTTC.

This clonotype was seen ten or more times. The chain links TRBV5-1 to TRBJ1-4, with 9 bases aligning to TRBD1. The CDR3 length is 15 residues. Germline loops: CDR1 SGHRS, CDR2 YFSETQ. The ends lost 4 bases at V and 0 bases at J; junction bases unmatched: 1. The CDR3 spells CASSRDRATNEKLFF. The CDR3 DNA follows: TGCGCCAGCAGCCGGGACAGGGCAACTAATGAAAAACTGTTTTTT.

In this sample, this clonotype turned up many times. The chain has TRBV29-1 and TRBJ2-7; D is ambiguous. Trimming took 1 base from V and 0 from J, leaving 10 bases between them. CDR1 and CDR2 (germline): SQVTM, ANQGSEA. This CDR3 comprises 14 residues. CDR3 DNA: TGCAGCGTTGAAGGGGCCCATGACTCCTACGAGCAGTACTTC. As protein: CSVEGAHDSYEQYF.

This clonotype was found a few times. The chain links TRBV5-1 to TRBJ2-2, with 9 bases aligning to TRBD1. The J segment lost 3 bases and the V segment lost 4 bases, leaving 7 bases of the junction unmatched. Germline V gene lookup returns CDR1 SGHRS and CDR2 YFSETQ. The CDR3 sequence is 16 residues long. This chain's CDR3 is CASSGGTGSDTGELFF. As DNA, the CDR3 is TGCGCCAGCAGCGGGGGGACAGGGAGTGACACCGGGGAGCTGTTTTTT.

This clonotype was recorded many times. The rearrangement links TRBV4-1 to TRBJ2-7; TRBD1 might be the D (5 bases). V shed 3 bases and J shed 3 bases, with 15 bases lying between them. The germline V gene has CDR1 MGHRA and CDR2 YSYEKL. The CDR3 has 15 residues. The DNA of the CDR3 is TGCGCCAGCAGCCAGGGTTCGGACAACCGCTACGAGCAGTACTTC. Encoded protein: CASSQGSDNRYEQYF.

In this sample, this clonotype turned up many times. The chain couples TRBV12-3 or TRBV12-4 to TRBJ2-1; D uncertain. Trimming left V 8 bases short and J 0 bases short, with 8 bases between. The CDR3 has 13 residues. CDR3 protein: CASLDGSYNEQFF. In nucleotides, the CDR3 is TGTGCCAGCCTGGACGGCTCCTACAATGAGCAGTTCTTC.

This clonotype was seen repeatedly, ten times or more. V is TRBV5-1 and J is TRBJ1-1; TRBD1 is a possible D gene (6 bases). Trimming pared 5 bases from V and 2 bases from J, leaving 16 bases between. There are 15 residues in the CDR3. Germline V gives CDR1 SGHRS, CDR2 YFSETQ. CDR3 nucleotide sequence: TGCGCCAGCAGACCGGGGGGGGGCCTTAACACTGAAGCTTTCTTT. This translates into CASRPGGGLNTEAFF.

This clonotype was counted many times. The chain recombines TRBV12-3 or TRBV12-4 with TRBJ1-5; TRBD1 might be the D (5 bases). V was pared by 5 bases and J by 7 bases, with 12 bases between. This CDR3 has 13 amino acids. The CDR3 coding sequence is TGTGCCAGCAGTGTCAGGGATCTGCAGCCCCAGCATTTT. This sequence encodes CASSVRDLQPQHF.

Ten or more counts support this clonotype. The chain has TRBV2 and TRBJ2-1, with a possible D match to TRBD1 (5 bases). Per germline, CDR1 SNHLY and CDR2 FYNNEI. The CDR3 totals 12 residues. V was clipped by 3 bases and J by 12 bases, with 12 bases between them. The CDR3 is CASSEEGEGQFF. The CDR3 DNA is TGTGCCAGCAGTGAGGAAGGGGAAGGGCAGTTCTTC.

This clonotype came up many times. V usage is TRBV2 and J usage is TRBJ1-1, with unresolved D. The V gene lost 1 base and the J gene lost 2 bases, with 5 bases spanning the gap. The germline V gene has CDR1 SNHLY and CDR2 FYNNEI. The CDR3 has 13 residues. This CDR3 is CASSEVENTEAFF. For the CDR3, the DNA is TGTGCCAGCAGTGAAGTGGAAAACACTGAAGCTTTCTTT.

This clonotype was detected many times. The chain employs TRBV9 and TRBJ2-1; no clear D. Per the germline V gene, CDR1 is SGDLS and CDR2 is YYNGEE. The CDR3 sequence is 13 residues long. V lost 3 bases and J lost 4, with 8 bases in between. The CDR3 bases are TGTGCCAGCAGCGGTGACTGGTACAATGAGCAGTTCTTC. Translation gives CASSGDWYNEQFF.

This rearrangement joins TRBV11-2 to TRBJ1-3; unclear D gene. CDR1 is SGHAT, CDR2 FQNNGV, per germline. This CDR3 contains 14 residues. V was trimmed by 5 bases and J by 2 bases, leaving 10 bases between them. The DNA for the CDR3 is TGTGCCAGCAGCGCGGTGTTACCTGGAAACACCATATATTTT. This translates into CASSAVLPGNTIYF. Looking up the rest from reference TRBV11-2 and TRBJ1-3 gives the full variable domain: EAGVAQSPRYKIIEKRQSVAFWCNPISGHATLYWYQQILGQGPKLLIQFQNNGVVDDSQLPKDRFSAERLKGVDSTLKIQPAKLEDSAVYLCASSAVLPGNTIYFGEGSWLTVV.

This clonotype was observed many times. The rearrangement uses TRBV5-5 and TRBJ1-1, with 7 bases lining up with TRBD1. The germline CDR1 and CDR2 sequences are SGHKS and YYEKEE (reference sequence). Unmatched junction bases numbered 6, after V lost 0 bases and J lost 4 bases. The CDR3 extends over 15 amino acids. CDR3 DNA sequence: TGTGCCAGCAGCTTGGGAGGGGGCAGGGGCACTGAAGCTTTCTTT. It yields the protein CASSLGGGRGTEAFF.

This clonotype was counted ten times or more. The J gene is TRBJ1-1, the V gene TRBV5-1; D might be TRBD1 (5 bases). The ends were cut back, 4 bases at V and 0 bases at J, with 13 bases in the middle. The CDR3 sequence is 15 residues long. Germline assignment: CDR1 SGHRS and CDR2 YFSETQ. CDR3 nucleotides: TGCGCCAGCAGCCCCTTAGGGGTCTTGAACACTGAAGCTTTCTTT. Encoded protein: CASSPLGVLNTEAFF.

This clonotype has only a few counts. The CDR3 region has the DNA TGCGCCAGCAGCATCGACTCGACCCAGTACTTC. This encodes CASSIDSTQYF. The rearrangement joins TRBV5-1 to TRBJ2-5; D unclear. The germline CDR1 and CDR2 sequences are SGHRS and YFSETQ. This CDR3 has 11 amino acids. Trimming shortened V by 4 bases and J by 7 bases, and 8 bases separated the two germline ends.

Many counts were recorded for this clonotype. This chain uses TRBV2 with TRBJ2-3; D assignment may be TRBD1 or TRBD2 (6 bases each). The CDR3 contains 14 residues. The V end lost 1 base, the J end lost 7 bases, and 12 bases lay between the germline ends. The germline V gene has CDR1 SNHLY and CDR2 FYNNEI. In nucleotides, the CDR3 is TGTGCCAGCAGTGAAGGGGACTGGGACAATACGCAGTATTTT. Translated: CASSEGDWDNTQYF.

This clonotype was seen more than once but under ten times. The chain joins TRBV5-6 to TRBJ2-1, with 10 bases aligning to TRBD2. J lost 6 bases, V lost 4 bases, and 10 bases had no gene match. The germline V gene encodes CDR1 SGHDT and CDR2 YYEEEE. The CDR3 extends over 16 amino acids. CDR3 protein: CASSPLGTSEGNEQFF. The DNA for the CDR3 is TGTGCCAGCAGCCCTCTGGGGACTAGCGAGGGCAATGAGCAGTTCTTC.

This clonotype was seen many times. The chain carries TRBV5-1 and TRBJ2-2, with D possibly matching TRBD1 (5 bases). V was trimmed by 3 bases and J by 5 bases, leaving 14 bases between them. The germline CDR1 and CDR2 sequences are SGHRS and YFSETQ. The CDR3 is 15 residues long. This chain's CDR3 is CASSSQGMGTGELFF. Written as DNA, the CDR3 is TGCGCCAGCAGCTCCCAGGGTATGGGGACCGGGGAGCTGTTTTTT.

This clonotype was counted ten times or more. The chain employs TRBV20-1 and TRBJ2-4, with TRBD1 identical over 7 bases. J gave up 9 bases and V 2 bases, and 10 bases lay outside the gene matches. This CDR3 has 14 residues. Germline CDR1 reads DFQATT; CDR2 reads SNEGSKA (reference sequence). The CDR3 protein is CSARWAQGNGIQYF. The CDR3 coding sequence is TGCAGTGCTAGATGGGCACAGGGGAATGGCATTCAGTACTTC.

In this sample, this clonotype turned up many times. J is TRBJ2-1 and V is TRBV29-1; TRBD2 matches 7 bases. The ends lost 8 bases at V and 8 bases at J; junction bases unmatched: 15. The germline gives CDR1 SQVTM, CDR2 ANQGSEA. The CDR3 has 14 amino acids. CDR3 in amino acids: CSRSREDAAYEQFF. DNA of the CDR3: TGCAGCCGATCACGGGAGGACGCGGCTTATGAGCAGTTCTTC.

This clonotype was counted at least ten times. An end of the junction does not agree with germline; a read error may underlie this. The chain links TRBV10-3 to TRBJ1-2, with 8 bases aligning to TRBD1. The CDR3 contains 15 residues. Germline V gene sequence: CDR1 ENHRY, CDR2 SYGVKD. This CDR3 reads CAIRATRDRLSLARF. DNA for the CDR3: TGTGCCATCAGAGCTACTCGGGACAGGCTATCCTTGGCCCGCTTC.

This clonotype was counted many times. The chain uses TRBV7-2 and TRBJ1-2; weak D call: TRBD1 (5 bases). The CDR3 has 14 residues. The V end lost 5 bases, the J end lost 5 bases, and 15 bases lay between the germline ends. Per germline, CDR1 SGHTA and CDR2 FQGNSA. This chain's CDR3 is CASSKRGGEYGYTF. The CDR3, as DNA: TGTGCCAGCAGCAAGAGGGGAGGGGAGTATGGCTACACCTTC. Drawing the rest from reference TRBV7-2 and TRBJ1-2, the complete variable domain is GAGVSQSPSNKVTEKGKDVELRCDPISGHTALYWYRQSLGQGLEFLIYFQGNSAPDKSGLPSDRFSAERTGGSVSTLTIQRTQQEDSAVYLCASSKRGGEYGYTFGSGTRLTVV.

This clonotype has ten or more counts. The chain has TRBV7-9 and TRBJ2-1; the D is unclear. Trimming removed 8 bases from V and 4 bases from J, with 6 bases in between. Germline V gene lookup returns CDR1 SEHNR and CDR2 FQNEAQ (reference sequence). The CDR3 length is 11 residues. The CDR3 DNA is TGTGCCAGCGCAGCATACAATGAGCAGTTCTTC. This translates into CASAAYNEQFF.

Many counts were recorded for this clonotype. CDR3: CASSPGQGVLYEQYF. Written as DNA, the CDR3 is TGTGCCAGCAGCCCAGGACAGGGGGTTTTGTACGAGCAGTACTTC. V is TRBV9 and J is TRBJ2-7; 10 bases fit TRBD1. CDR3 length: 15 amino acids. The germline gives CDR1 SGDLS, CDR2 YYNGEE. After removal of 4 bases from V and 4 bases from J, the junction contained 8 bases not matched to a gene.

There are many counts of this clonotype. This chain uses TRBV29-1 with TRBJ1-1; the D is unclear. CDR3 length: 13 residues. Trimming took off 1 base at V and 1 base at J, with 7 bases between the two ends. CDR1 SQVTM and CDR2 ANQGSEA come from the germline V gene. The CDR3 DNA reads as TGCAGCGTTGAAGGGGTAGGGAACACTGAAGCTTTCTTT. This encodes CSVEGVGNTEAFF.

The V call is TRBV4-3, the J call TRBJ1-1; D remains unclear. The CDR3 length is 14 residues. The V gene lost 0 bases and the J gene lost 3 bases, with 8 bases spanning the gap. Germline V gene data show CDR1 as LGHNA and CDR2 as YSLEER. CDR3 amino acids: CASSQDLTDTEAFF. CDR3 DNA: TGCGCCAGCAGCCAAGATCTTACAGACACTGAAGCTTTCTTT.

This clonotype was seen many times. The chain recombines TRBV5-1 with TRBJ2-7; tentative D call: TRBD1 (6 bases). Trimming pared 4 bases from V and 5 bases from J, leaving 19 bases between. The CDR3 is made up of 15 amino acids. Germline V gene sequence: CDR1 SGHRS, CDR2 YFSETQ. Here the CDR3 DNA reads TGCGCCAGCAGCCCCGACAGGAACTTCCTCCACGAGCAGTACTTC. It is translated as CASSPDRNFLHEQYF.